This entry describes one TCR beta chain. V was clipped by 0 bases and J by 1 base, with 13 bases between them. The CDR3 spans 16 residues. CDR1 and CDR2 (germline): SGHRS, YFSETQ. The data derive from a study of blood T cell repertoires in COVID-19. On the study more broadly: Researchers got acute and convalescent COVID-19 samples from the United States, Italy and Spain. Sources were T cells, B-cell-depleted T cells, or PBMCs; the material itself was cDNA or gDNA.

Libraries were prepared by immunoSEQ multiplex PCR; TCRdb keeps only in-frame clonotypes and omits some of them. Of 250,000 to 350,000 clones listed, 75% to 90% are singletons. This chain uses TRBV5-1 with TRBJ1-1, with a weak D call TRBD1 (6 bases). The sequence was collected from a woman in her fifties or sixties with acute or convalescent COVID-19. The source material was peripheral blood. The CDR3 loop reads CASSLDRELGNTEAFF. The CDR3 nucleotides are TGCGCCAGCAGCTTGGACAGGGAGTTGGGGAACACTGAAGCTTTCTTT. Full variable domain (rest looked up from reference TRBV5-1 and TRBJ1-1): KAGVTQTPRYLIKTRGQQVTLSCSPISGHRSVSWYQQTPGQGLQFLFEYFSETQRNKGNFPGRFSGRQFSNSRSEMNVSTLELGDSALYLCASSLDRELGNTEAFFGQGTRLTVV.